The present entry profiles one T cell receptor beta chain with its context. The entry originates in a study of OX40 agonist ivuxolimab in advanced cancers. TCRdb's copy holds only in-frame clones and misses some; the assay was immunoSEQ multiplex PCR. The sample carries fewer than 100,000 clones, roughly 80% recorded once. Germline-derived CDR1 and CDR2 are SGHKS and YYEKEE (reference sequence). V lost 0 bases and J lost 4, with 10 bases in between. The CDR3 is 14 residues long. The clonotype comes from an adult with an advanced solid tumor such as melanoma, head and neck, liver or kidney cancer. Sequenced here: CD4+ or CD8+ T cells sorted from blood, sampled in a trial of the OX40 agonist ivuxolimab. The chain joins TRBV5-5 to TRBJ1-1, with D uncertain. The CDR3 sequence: CASSLVEAGTEAFF. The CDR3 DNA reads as TGTGCCAGCAGCTTGGTCGAAGCGGGCACTGAAGCTTTCTTT.